This TCR beta chain derives from a study of blood T cell repertoires in COVID-19. Study-level background: Samples taken during acute and convalescent COVID-19 were collected in the United States, Italy and Spain. Nucleic acid was either cDNA or gDNA, and it came from T cells, B-cell-depleted T cells, or PBMCs.

In the authors' methods: Researchers report that nucleated cell counts were estimated from reference gene primer amplification. Clones were sequenced by immunoSEQ multiplex PCR, and TCRdb holds only the in-frame ones, with some missing. For V, J and clone size, that table is used; D and trimming come from the DNA. This table has approximately 80,000 clones, around 87% appearing once. Deletions cut 5 bases from V and 4 bases from J, with 18 bases between. Germline V lookup: CDR1 PRHDT, CDR2 FYEKMQ (reference sequence). CDR3 length: 16 residues. Source material: peripheral blood. The receptor's source is a man aged 35 to 55 with acute or convalescent COVID-19. The genes are TRBV13 and TRBJ2-1, with D possibly being TRBD1 (7 bases). In DNA, the CDR3 is TGTGCCAGCAGCCAGACAGGGCTTGCGGGATACAATGAGCAGTTCTTC. Its protein product is CASSQTGLAGYNEQFF.